The 5 T cell receptor beta chains given below trace back to one sample, sequenced in a study of T cells in Graves' hyperthyroidism and ophthalmopathy. Researchers amplified the TCR beta CDR3 regions from RNA transcripts. The HTBI set primed first-round TCR CDR3 RT-PCR. Each CDR3 protein gets one entry after TCRdb re-called the multiplex PCR reads with MiXCR. The table shows about 640,000 distinct CDR3 sequences, with about 20% occurring only once. Sample: blood. These receptors were taken from a young man with Graves' ophthalmopathy.

The CDR3 sequence is CASSESRSNGELFF. For the CDR3, the DNA is TGTGCCAGCAGTGAATCTAGATCTAACGGGGAGCTGTTTTTT. V usage is TRBV2 and J usage is TRBJ2-2; no clear D gene. The CDR3 sequence is 14 residues long. The V and J ends lost 2 bases and 7 bases respectively, with 11 bases between them. Per the germline V gene, CDR1 is SNHLY and CDR2 is FYNNEI.

V usage is TRBV27 and J usage is TRBJ2-1; 8 positions agree with TRBD2. The CDR3 extends over 16 amino acids. V shed 2 bases and J 6 bases; nucleotides not matched to a gene: 9. The germline V gene has CDR1 MNHEY and CDR2 SMNVEV (reference sequence). The CDR3: CASSLTLAGGPNEQFF. Here the CDR3 DNA reads TGTGCCAGCAGTTTAACTTTGGCGGGAGGTCCCAATGAGCAGTTCTTC.

This clonotype was counted many times. The V gene is TRBV5-1, the J gene TRBJ2-3; 7 nucleotides agree with TRBD1. The V gene's germline CDR1 is SGHRS and CDR2 YFSETQ. J gave up 5 bases and V 4 bases, and 7 bases lay outside the gene matches. The CDR3 contains 14 residues. The DNA for the CDR3 is TGCGCCAGCAGCACAGGGACAGCCCAAGATACGCAGTATTTT. Translation gives CASSTGTAQDTQYF.

In this sample, this clonotype turned up many times. V is TRBV11-2 and J is TRBJ2-5; 11 bases match TRBD1. This CDR3 comprises 15 residues. Looked up from germline, CDR1 is SGHAT and CDR2 is FQNNGV. V lost 1 base, J lost 5 bases, and 3 bases stayed unmatched. The CDR3 region has the DNA TGTGCCAGCAGCTTAGGGGACAGGGGGTTGGAGACCCAGTACTTC. Its protein product is CASSLGDRGLETQYF.

In its sample, this clonotype was seen many times. This rearrangement joins TRBV11-1 to TRBJ1-2; D remains unclear. Per germline, CDR1 SGHAT and CDR2 FQDESV (reference sequence). V was cut by 4 bases and J by 7 bases, with 19 bases left in between. There are 15 residues in the CDR3. The CDR3 loop is CASSSRTGERVGYTF. The CDR3, as DNA: TGTGCCAGCAGCTCAAGGACCGGGGAAAGAGTTGGCTACACCTTC.